This T cell receptor beta chain was recovered during a study of T cell repertoires in cytomegalovirus infection. On the study more broadly: Both CMV infection and a matching HLA type were indicated by public TCR beta signatures. General study points: The study found HLA-C-restricted CMV-specific TCR beta clonotypes dominating the ex vivo response.

MiXCR was run by TCRdb on the reads, yielding one entry per CDR3 protein. This repertoire shows around 94,000 distinct CDR3 sequences, 16% found once; its top ten account for 8%. Germline CDR1 and CDR2: MNHNY and SVGAGI (reference sequence). CDR3 length: 15 amino acids. V lost 10 bases to trimming and J lost 2 bases, with 15 bases between them. Comment on this clonotype: Its antigen remains unknown.

The clonotype was recovered from a human donor in good health (CMV status not recorded). Some clones in this sample may be carry-over from other donors' samples. The chain employs TRBV6-6 and TRBJ2-6; tentative D call: TRBD1 (5 bases). Sequencing input: PBMCs. CDR3 region: CANIFGATGANVLTF. In DNA form, the CDR3 reads TGTGCCAACATATTTGGGGCAACTGGGGCCAACGTCCTGACTTTC.